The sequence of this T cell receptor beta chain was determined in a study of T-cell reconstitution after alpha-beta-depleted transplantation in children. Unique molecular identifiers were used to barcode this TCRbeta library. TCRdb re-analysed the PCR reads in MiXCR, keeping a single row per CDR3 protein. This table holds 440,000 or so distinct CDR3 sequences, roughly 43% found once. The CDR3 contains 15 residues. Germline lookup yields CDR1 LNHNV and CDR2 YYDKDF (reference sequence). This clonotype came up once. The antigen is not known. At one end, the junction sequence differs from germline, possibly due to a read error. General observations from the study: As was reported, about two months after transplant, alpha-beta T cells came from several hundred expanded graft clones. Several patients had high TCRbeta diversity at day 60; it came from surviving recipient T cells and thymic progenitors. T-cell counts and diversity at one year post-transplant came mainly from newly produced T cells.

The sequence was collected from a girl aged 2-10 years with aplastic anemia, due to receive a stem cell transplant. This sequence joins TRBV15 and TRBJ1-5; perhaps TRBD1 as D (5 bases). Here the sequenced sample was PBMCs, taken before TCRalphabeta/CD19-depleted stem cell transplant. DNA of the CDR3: TGTGCCACCAGCAGAAACCCCCAGGGCAAGCAGCCCCAGCATTTT. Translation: CATSRNPQGKQPQHF.